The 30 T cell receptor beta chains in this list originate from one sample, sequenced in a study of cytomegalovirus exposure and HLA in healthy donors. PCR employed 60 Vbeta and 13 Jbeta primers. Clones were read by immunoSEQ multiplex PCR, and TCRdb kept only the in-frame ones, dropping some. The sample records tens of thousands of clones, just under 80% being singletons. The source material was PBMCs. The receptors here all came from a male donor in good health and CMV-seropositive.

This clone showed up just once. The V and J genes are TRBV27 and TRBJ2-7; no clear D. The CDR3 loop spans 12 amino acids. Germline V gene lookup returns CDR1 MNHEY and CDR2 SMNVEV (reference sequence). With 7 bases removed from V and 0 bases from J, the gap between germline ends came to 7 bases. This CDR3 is CASTASSYEQYF. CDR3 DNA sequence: TGTGCCAGCACCGCGAGCTCCTACGAGCAGTACTTC.

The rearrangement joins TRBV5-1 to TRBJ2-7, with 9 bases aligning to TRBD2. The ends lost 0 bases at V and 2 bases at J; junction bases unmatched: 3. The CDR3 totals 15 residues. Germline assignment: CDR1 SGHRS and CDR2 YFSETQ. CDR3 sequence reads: CASSLALAGTYEQYF. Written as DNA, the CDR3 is TGCGCCAGCAGCTTGGCACTAGCGGGCACCTACGAGCAGTACTTC.

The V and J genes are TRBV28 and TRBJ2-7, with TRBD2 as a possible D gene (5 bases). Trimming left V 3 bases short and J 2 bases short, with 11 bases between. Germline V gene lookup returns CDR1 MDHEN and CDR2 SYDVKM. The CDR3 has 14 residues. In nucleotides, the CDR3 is TGTGCCAGCAGTTTTCCAGGACTGCCCTACGAGCAGTACTTC. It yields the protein CASSFPGLPYEQYF.

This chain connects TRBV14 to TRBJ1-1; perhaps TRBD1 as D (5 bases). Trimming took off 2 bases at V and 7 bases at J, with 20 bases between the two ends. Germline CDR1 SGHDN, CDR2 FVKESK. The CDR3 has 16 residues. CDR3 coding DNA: TGTGCCAGCAGCCAAATCCCTTTTGGGGGGTTGAGTGAAGCTTTCTTT. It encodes CASSQIPFGGLSEAFF.

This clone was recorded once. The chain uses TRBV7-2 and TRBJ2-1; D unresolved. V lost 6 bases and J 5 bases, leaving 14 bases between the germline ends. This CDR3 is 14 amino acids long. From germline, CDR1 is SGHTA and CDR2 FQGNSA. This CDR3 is CASSLIGVNNEQFF. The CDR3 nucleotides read TGTGCCAGCAGTTTAATCGGAGTAAACAATGAGCAGTTCTTC. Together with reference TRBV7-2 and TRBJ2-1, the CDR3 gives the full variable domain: GAGVSQSPSNKVTEKGKDVELRCDPISGHTALYWYRQSLGQGLEFLIYFQGNSAPDKSGLPSDRFSAERTGGSVSTLTIQRTQQEDSAVYLCASSLIGVNNEQFFGPGTRLTVL.

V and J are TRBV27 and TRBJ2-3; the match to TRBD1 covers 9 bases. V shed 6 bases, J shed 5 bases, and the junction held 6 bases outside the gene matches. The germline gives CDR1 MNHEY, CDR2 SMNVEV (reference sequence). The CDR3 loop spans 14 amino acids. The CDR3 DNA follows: TGTGCCAGCAGACCGTCGACAGGGGGAGATACGCAGTATTTT. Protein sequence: CASRPSTGGDTQYF.

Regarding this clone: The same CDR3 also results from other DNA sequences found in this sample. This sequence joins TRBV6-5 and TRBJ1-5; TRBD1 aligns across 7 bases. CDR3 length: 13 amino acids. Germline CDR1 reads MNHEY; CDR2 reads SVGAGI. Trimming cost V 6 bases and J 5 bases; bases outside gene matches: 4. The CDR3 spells CASSLDRYQPQHF. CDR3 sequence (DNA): TGTGCCAGCAGCTTGGACAGGTATCAGCCCCAGCATTTT.

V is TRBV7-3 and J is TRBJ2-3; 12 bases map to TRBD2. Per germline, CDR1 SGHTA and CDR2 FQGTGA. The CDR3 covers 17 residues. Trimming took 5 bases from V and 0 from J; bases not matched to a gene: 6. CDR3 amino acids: CASSPRTSGISTDTQYF. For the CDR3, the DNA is TGTGCCAGCAGCCCGCGGACTAGCGGGATTAGCACAGATACGCAGTATTTT.

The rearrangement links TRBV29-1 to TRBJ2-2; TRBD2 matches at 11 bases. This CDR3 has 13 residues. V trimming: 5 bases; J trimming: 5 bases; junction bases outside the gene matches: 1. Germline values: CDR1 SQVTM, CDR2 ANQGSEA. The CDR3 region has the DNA TGCAGCGTTATAGCGGGAGGGACCGGGGAGCTGTTTTTT. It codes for CSVIAGGTGELFF.

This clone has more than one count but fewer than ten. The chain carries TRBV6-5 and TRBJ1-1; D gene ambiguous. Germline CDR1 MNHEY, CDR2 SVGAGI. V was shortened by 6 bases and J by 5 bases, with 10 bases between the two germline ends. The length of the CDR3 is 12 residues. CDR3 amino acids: CASSSTLTEAFF. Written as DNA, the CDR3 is TGTGCCAGCAGCTCCACTTTGACTGAAGCTTTCTTT.

CDR3 sequence (DNA): TGTGCCATCAGTGAGTCGGCCGGGACTCCAAACTACGAGCAGTACTTC. Its translation: CAISESAGTPNYEQYF. The chain links TRBV10-3 to TRBJ2-7, with a possible D match to TRBD2 (6 bases). Germline CDR1 reads ENHRY; CDR2 reads SYGVKD. This CDR3 is built from 16 residues. V was cut by 0 bases and J by 3 bases, with 15 bases left in between.

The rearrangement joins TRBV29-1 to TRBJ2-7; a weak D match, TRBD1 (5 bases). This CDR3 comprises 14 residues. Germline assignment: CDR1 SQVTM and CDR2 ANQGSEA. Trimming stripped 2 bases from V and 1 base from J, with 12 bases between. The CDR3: CSVEKLTDSYEQYF. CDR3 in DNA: TGCAGCGTTGAAAAGCTGACAGATTCCTACGAGCAGTACTTC.

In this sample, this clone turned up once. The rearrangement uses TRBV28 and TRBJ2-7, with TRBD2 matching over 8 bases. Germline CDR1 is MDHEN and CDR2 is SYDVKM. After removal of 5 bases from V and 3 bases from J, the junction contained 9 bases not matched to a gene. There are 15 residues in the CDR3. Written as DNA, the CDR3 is TGTGCCAGCAGTCCCGCCGGGACTAGAGGCTACGAGCAGTACTTC. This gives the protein CASSPAGTRGYEQYF. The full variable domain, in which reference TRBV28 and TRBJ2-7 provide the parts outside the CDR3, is DVKVTQSSRYLVKRTGEKVFLECVQDMDHENMFWYRQDPGLGLRLIYFSYDVKMKEKGDIPEGYSVSREKKERFSLILESASTNQTSMYLCASSPAGTRGYEQYFGPGTRLTVT.

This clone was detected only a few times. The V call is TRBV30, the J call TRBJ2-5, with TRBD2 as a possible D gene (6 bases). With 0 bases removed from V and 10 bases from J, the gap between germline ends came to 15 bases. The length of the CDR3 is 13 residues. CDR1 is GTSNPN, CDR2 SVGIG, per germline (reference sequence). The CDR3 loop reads CAWSVPGRRGQYF. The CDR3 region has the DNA TGTGCCTGGAGTGTTCCGGGGCGGAGGGGCCAGTACTTC. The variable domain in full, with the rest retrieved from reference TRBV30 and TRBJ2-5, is SQTIHQWPATLVQPVGSPLSLECTVEGTSNPNLYWYRQAAGRGLQLLFYSVGIGQISSEVPQNLSASRPQDRQFILSSKKLLLSDSGFYLCAWSVPGRRGQYFGPGTRLLVL.

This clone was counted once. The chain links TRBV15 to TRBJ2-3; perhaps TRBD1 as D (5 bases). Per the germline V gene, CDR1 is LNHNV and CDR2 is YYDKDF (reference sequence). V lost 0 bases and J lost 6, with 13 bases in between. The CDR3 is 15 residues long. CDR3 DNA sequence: TGTGCCACCAGCAGAGACAGGGTTTCAGGCGATACGCAGTATTTT. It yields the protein CATSRDRVSGDTQYF.

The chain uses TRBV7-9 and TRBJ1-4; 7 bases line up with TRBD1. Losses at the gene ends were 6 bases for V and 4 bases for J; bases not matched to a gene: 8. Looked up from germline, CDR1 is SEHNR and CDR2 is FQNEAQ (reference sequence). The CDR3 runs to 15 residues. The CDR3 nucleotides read TGTGCCAGCAGGAACCGGGACAGCCTTAATGAAAAACTGTTTTTT. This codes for CASRNRDSLNEKLFF.

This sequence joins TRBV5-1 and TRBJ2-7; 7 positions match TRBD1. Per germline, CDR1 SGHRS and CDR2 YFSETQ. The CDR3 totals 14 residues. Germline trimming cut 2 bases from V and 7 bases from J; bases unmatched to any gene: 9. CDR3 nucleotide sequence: TGCGCCAGCAGCTTCAGGACAGGCCCTTGGGAGCAGTACTTC. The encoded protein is CASSFRTGPWEQYF.

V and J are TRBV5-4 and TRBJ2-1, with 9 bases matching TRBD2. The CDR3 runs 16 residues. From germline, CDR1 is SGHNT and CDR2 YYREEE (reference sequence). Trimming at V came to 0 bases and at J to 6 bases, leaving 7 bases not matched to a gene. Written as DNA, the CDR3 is TGTGCCAGCAGCTTGGATCGGCTAGCGGGAAGCAATGAGCAGTTCTTC. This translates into CASSLDRLAGSNEQFF.

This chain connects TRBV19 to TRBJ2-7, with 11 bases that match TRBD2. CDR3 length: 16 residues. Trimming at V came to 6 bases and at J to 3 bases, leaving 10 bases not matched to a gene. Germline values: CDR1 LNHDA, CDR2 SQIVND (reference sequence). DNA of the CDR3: TGTGCCAGTAGCGTAGCACTAGCGGGAGCGTTCTACGAGCAGTACTTC. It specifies CASSVALAGAFYEQYF.

The CDR3 sequence is CASSVSDRGNEQFF. The CDR3 coding sequence is TGTGCCAGCAGCGTATCAGACAGAGGTAATGAGCAGTTCTTC. J is TRBJ2-1 and V is TRBV9; the D gene is possibly TRBD1 (5 bases). Looked up from germline, CDR1 is SGDLS and CDR2 is YYNGEE. The ends were cut back, 1 base at V and 7 bases at J, with 12 bases in the middle. The CDR3 has 14 amino acids. Using reference TRBV9 and TRBJ2-1 for the parts outside the CDR3, the full variable domain is DSGVTQTPKHLITATGQRVTLRCSPRSGDLSVYWYQQSLDQGLQFLIQYYNGEERAKGNILERFSAQQFPDLHSELNLSSLELGDSALYFCASSVSDRGNEQFFGPGTRLTVL.

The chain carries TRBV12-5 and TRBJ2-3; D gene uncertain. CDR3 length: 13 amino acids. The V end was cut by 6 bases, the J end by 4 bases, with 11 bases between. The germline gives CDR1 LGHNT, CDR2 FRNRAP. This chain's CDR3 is CASGVDTSDTQYF. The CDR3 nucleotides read TGTGCTAGTGGGGTAGACACTTCAGATACGCAGTATTTT.

This CDR3 reads CASSLIRGQSYGYTF. The CDR3 DNA reads TGTGCCAGCAGTTTAATTCGGGGACAGAGCTATGGCTACACCTTC. This chain links TRBV27 with TRBJ1-2; 7 bases are a match to TRBD1. Germline V gene data show CDR1 as MNHEY and CDR2 as SMNVEV (reference sequence). The CDR3 runs to 15 residues. V dropped 2 bases and J dropped 4; count of bases not matched to a gene: 7.

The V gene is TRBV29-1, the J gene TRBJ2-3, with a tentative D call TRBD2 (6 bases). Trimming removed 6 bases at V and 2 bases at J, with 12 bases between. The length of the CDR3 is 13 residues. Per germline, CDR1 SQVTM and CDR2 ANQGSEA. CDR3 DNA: TGCAGCGTCCGGGGGACTCACACAGATACGCAGTATTTT. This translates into CSVRGTHTDTQYF.

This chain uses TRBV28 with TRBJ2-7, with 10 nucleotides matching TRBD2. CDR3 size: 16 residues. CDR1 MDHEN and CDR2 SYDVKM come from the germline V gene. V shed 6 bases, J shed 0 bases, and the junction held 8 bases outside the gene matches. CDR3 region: CASRDPAGGRSYEQYF. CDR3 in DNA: TGTGCCAGCAGAGACCCAGCGGGAGGGCGCTCCTACGAGCAGTACTTC.

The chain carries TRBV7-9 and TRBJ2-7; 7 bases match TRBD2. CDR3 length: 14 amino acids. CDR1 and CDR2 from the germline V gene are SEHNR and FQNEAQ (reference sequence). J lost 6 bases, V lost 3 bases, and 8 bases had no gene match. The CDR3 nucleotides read TGTGCCAGCAGCTTCGGGGAGGGCCGACTCGAGCAGTACTTC. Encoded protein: CASSFGEGRLEQYF.

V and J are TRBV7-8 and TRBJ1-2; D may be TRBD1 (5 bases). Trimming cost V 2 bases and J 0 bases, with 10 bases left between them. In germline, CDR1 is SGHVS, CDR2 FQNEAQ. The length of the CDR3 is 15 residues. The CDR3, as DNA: TGTGCCAGCAGCTTATTGTCAGGGTCTAACTATGGCTACACCTTC. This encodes CASSLLSGSNYGYTF. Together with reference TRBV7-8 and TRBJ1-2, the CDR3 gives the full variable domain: GAGVSQSPRYKVAKRGQDVALRCDPISGHVSLFWYQQALGQGPEFLTYFQNEAQLDKSGLPSDRFFAERPEGSVSTLKIQRTQQEDSAVYLCASSLLSGSNYGYTFGSGTRLTVV.

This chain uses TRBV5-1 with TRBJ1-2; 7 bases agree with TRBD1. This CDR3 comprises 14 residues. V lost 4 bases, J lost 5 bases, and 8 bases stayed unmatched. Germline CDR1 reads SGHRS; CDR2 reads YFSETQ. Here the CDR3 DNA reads TGCGCCAGCAGCCCCCGACAGGGACAGTATGGCTACACCTTC. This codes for CASSPRQGQYGYTF.

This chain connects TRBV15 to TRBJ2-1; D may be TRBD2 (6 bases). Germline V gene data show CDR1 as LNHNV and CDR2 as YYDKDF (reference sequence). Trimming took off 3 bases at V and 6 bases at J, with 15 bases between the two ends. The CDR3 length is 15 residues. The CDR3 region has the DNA TGTGCCACCAGCAGTGTAGCGGAACCAAGCAATGAGCAGTTCTTC. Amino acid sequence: CATSSVAEPSNEQFF.

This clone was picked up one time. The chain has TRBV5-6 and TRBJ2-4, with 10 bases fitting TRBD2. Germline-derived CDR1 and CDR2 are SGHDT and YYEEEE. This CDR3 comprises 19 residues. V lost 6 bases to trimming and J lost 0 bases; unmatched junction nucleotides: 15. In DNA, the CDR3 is TGTGCCAGCACCCAAGGACTAGCGGCTCGTGGGATAGCCAAAAACATTCAGTACTTC. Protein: CASTQGLAARGIAKNIQYF.

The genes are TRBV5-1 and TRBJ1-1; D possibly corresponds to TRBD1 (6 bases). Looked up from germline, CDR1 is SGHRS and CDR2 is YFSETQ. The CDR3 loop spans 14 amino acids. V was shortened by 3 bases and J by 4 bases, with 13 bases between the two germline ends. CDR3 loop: CASSSRKQGTEAFF. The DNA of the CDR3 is TGCGCCAGCAGCTCCAGAAAACAGGGCACTGAAGCTTTCTTT.